This TCR beta chain was retrieved from a study of T cells after yellow fever vaccination. A process of 5'RACE template switching, which added a universal primer site and UMIs, was used to make TCR cDNA. One entry per CDR3 protein, called by TCRdb with MiXCR from the 5' RACE reads. The table shows roughly 400,000 distinct CDR3 sequences, with around 19% occurring only once. The sample was PBMCs, taken before the yellow fever booster vaccination. This sequence was found in a man aged 18 to 29 who received the YFV17D yellow fever vaccine.

This CDR3 is CSVGWTGGEQYF. The CDR3 region has the DNA TGCAGCGTTGGATGGACAGGTGGAGAGCAGTACTTC. The V call is TRBV29-1, the J call TRBJ2-7, with TRBD1 matching 7 bases. The CDR3 covers 12 residues. V dropped 4 bases and J dropped 7; count of bases not matched to a gene: 7. Germline values: CDR1 SQVTM, CDR2 ANQGSEA.